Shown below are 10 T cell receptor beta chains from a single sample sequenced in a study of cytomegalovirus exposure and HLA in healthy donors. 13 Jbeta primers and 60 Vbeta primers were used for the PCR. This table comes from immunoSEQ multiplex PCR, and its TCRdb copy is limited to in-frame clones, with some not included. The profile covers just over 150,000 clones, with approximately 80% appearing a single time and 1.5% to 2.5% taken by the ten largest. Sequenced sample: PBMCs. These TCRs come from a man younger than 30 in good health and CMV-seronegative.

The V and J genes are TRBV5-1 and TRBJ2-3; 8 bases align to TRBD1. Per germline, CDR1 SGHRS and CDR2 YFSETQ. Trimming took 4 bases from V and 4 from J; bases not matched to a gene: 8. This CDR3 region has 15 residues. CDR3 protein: CASSPGTGSADTQYF. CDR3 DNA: TGCGCCAGCAGCCCCGGGACAGGTAGCGCAGATACGCAGTATTTT.

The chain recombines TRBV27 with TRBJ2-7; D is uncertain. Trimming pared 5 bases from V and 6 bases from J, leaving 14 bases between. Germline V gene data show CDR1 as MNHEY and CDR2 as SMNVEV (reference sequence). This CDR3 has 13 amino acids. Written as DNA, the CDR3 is TGTGCCAGCAGTGTCTTACATGTGGCCGAGCAGTACTTC. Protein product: CASSVLHVAEQYF.

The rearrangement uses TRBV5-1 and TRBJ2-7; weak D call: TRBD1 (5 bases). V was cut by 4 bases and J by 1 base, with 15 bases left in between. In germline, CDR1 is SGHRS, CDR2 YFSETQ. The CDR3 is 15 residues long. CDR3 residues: CASSESAAGSYEQYF. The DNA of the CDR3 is TGCGCCAGCAGCGAGAGCGCGGCAGGGTCCTACGAGCAGTACTTC.

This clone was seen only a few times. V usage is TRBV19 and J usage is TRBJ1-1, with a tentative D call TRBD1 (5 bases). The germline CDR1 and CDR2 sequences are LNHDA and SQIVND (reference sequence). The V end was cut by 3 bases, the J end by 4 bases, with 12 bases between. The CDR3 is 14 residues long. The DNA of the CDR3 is TGTGCCAGTAGTATCTACCAGGGTGGCACTGAAGCTTTCTTT. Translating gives CASSIYQGGTEAFF.

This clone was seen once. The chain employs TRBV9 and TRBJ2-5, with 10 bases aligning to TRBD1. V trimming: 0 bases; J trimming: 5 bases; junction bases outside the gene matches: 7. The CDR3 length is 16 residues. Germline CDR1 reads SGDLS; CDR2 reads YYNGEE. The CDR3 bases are TGTGCCAGCAGCGTAGAAGGGACAGGGGTAAGGGAGACCCAGTACTTC. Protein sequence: CASSVEGTGVRETQYF.

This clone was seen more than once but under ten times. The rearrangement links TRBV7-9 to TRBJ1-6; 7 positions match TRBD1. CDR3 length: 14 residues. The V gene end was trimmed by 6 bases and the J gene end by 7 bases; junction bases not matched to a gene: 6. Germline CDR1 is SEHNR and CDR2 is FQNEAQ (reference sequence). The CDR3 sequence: CASRFTGENSPLHF. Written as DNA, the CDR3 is TGTGCCAGCAGGTTTACAGGGGAAAATTCACCCCTCCACTTT.

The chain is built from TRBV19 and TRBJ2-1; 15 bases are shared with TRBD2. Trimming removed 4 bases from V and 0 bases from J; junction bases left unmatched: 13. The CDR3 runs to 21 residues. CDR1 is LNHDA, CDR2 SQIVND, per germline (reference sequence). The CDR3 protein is CASSRTSGREGRPSSYNEQFF. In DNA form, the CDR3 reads TGTGCCAGTAGTAGGACTAGCGGGAGGGAGGGCCGCCCCAGCTCCTACAATGAGCAGTTCTTC.

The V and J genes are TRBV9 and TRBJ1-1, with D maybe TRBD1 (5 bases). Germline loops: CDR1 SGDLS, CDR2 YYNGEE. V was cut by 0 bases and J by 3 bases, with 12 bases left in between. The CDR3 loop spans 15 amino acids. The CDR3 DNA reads TGTGCCAGCAGCGTAGGGGGGGGGACGGACACTGAAGCTTTCTTT. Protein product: CASSVGGGTDTEAFF.

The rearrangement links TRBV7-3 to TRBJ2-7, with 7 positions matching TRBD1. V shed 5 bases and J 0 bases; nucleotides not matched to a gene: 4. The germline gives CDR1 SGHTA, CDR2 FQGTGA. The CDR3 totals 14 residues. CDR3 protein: CASSRDRSSYEQYF. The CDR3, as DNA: TGTGCCAGCAGCCGGGACAGAAGCTCCTACGAGCAGTACTTC.

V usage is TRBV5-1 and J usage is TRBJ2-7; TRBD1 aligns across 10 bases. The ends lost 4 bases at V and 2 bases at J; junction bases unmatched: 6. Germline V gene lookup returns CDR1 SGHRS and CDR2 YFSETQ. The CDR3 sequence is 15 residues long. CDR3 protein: CASSPDRGGPYEQYF. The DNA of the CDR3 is TGCGCCAGCAGCCCGGACAGGGGGGGACCCTACGAGCAGTACTTC.